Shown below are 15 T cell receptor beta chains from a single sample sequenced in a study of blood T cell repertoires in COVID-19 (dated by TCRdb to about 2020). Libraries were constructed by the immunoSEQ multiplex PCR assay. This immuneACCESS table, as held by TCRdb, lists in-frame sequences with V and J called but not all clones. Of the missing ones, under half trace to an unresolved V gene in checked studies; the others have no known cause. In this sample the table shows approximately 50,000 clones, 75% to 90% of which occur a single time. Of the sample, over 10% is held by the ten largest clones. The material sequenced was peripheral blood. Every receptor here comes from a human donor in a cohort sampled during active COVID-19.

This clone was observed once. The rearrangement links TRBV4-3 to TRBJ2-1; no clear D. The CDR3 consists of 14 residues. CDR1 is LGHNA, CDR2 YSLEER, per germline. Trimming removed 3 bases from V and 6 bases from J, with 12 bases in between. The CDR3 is CASSHETPPNEQFF. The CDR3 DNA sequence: TGCGCCAGCAGCCATGAAACACCCCCCAATGAGCAGTTCTTC.

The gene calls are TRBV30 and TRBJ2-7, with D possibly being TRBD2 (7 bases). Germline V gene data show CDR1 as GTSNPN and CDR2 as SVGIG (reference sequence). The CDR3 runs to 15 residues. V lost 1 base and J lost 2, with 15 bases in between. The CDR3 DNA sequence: TGTGCCTGGAGTGAGCAGAGGGGGGGCCCCTACGAGCAGTACTTC. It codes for CAWSEQRGGPYEQYF.

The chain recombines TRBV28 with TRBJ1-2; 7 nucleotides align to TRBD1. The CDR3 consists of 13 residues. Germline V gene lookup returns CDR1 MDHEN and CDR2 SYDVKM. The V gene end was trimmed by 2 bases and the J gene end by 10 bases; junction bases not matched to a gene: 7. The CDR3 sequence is CASSLGTVSSYTF. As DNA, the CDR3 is TGTGCCAGCAGTTTAGGGACAGTTTCTTCCTACACCTTC.

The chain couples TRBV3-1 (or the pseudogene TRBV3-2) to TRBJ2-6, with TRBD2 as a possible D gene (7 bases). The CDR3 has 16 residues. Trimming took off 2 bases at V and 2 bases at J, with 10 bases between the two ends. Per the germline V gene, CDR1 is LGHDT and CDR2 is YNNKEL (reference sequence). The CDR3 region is CASSQTGGTGANVLTF. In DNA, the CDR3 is TGTGCCAGCAGCCAAACGGGGGGCACTGGGGCCAACGTCCTGACTTTC.

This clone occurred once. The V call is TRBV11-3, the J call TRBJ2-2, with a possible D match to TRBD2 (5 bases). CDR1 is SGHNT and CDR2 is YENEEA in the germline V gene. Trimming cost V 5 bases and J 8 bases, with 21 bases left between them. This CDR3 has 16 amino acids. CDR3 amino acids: CASSPLRGSDGGELFF. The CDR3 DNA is TGTGCCAGCAGCCCGCTCAGAGGGTCTGATGGGGGGGAGCTGTTTTTT.

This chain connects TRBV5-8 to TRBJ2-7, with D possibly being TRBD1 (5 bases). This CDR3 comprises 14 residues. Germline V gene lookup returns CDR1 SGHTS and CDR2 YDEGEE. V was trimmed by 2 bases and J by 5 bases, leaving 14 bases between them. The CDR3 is CASSFSQGTHEQYF. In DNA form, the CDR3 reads TGTGCCAGCAGCTTCTCCCAGGGTACCCACGAGCAGTACTTC. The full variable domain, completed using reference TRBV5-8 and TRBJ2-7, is EAGVTQSPTHLIKTRGQQATLRCSPISGHTSVYWYQQALGLGLQFLLWYDEGEERNRGNFPPRFSGRQFPNYSSELNVNALELEDSALYLCASSFSQGTHEQYFGPGTRLTVT.

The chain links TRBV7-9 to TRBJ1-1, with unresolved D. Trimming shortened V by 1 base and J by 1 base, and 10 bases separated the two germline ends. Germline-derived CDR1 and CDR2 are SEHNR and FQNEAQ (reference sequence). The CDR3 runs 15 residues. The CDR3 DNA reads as TGTGCCAGCAGCTTAGGGGCGGGCAGGAACACTGAAGCTTTCTTT. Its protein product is CASSLGAGRNTEAFF.

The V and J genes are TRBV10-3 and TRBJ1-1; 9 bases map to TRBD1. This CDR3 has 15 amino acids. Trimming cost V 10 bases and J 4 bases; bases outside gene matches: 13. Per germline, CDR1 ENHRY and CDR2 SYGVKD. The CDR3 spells CATAKDRGLSTEAFF. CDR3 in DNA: TGTGCCACCGCAAAGGACAGGGGATTGAGCACTGAAGCTTTCTTT.

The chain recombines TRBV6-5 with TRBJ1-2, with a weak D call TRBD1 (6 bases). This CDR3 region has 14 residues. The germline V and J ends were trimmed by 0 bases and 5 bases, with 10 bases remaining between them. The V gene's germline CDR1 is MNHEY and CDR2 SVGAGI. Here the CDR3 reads CASSYSRGFYGYTF. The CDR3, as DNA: TGTGCCAGCAGTTACTCGAGGGGGTTTTATGGCTACACCTTC.

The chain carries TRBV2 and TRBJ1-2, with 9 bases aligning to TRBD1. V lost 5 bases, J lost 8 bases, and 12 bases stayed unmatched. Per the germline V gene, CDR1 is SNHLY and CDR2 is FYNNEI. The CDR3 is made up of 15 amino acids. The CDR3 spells CASSTRPGQGVGYTF. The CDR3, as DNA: TGTGCCAGCAGTACACGGCCGGGACAGGGTGTGGGCTACACCTTC. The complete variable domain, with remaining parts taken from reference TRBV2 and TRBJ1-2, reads EPEVTQTPSHQVTQMGQEVILRCVPISNHLYFYWYRQILGQKVEFLVSFYNNEISEKSEIFDDQFSVERPDGSNFTLKIRSTKLEDSAMYFCASSTRPGQGVGYTFGSGTRLTVV.

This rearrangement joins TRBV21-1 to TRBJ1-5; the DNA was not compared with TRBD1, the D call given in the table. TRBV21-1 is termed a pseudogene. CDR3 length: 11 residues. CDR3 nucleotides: TGTGCCAGCAGCGTCCGGACAGTGCAGCATTTT. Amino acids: CASSVRTVQHF.

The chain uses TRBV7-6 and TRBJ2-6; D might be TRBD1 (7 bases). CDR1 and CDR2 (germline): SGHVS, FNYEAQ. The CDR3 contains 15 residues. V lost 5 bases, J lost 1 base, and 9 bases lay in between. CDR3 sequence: CASSPGGSGANVLTF. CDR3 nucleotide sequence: TGTGCCAGCAGCCCAGGGGGGTCTGGGGCCAACGTCCTGACTTTC.

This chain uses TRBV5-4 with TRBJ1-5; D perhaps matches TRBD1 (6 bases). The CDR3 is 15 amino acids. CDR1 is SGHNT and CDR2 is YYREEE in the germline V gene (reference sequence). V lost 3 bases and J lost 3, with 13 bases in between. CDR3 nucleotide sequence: TGTGCCAGCAGCTCAGGTGGGGGGGCCAATCAGCCCCAGCATTTT. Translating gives CASSSGGGANQPQHF.

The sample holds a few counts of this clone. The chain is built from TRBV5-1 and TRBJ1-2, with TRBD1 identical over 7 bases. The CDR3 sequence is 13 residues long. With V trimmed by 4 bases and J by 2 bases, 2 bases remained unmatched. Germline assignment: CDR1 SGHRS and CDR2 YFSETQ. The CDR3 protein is CASSPTGNYGYTF. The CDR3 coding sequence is TGCGCCAGCAGCCCGACAGGGAACTATGGCTACACCTTC.

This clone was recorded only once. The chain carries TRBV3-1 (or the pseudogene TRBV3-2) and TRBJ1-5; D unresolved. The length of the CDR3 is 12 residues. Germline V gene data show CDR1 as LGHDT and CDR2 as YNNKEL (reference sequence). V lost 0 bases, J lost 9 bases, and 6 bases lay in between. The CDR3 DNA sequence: TGTGCCAGCAGCCAAGAGCGGGGGCCCCAGCATTTT. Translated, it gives CASSQERGPQHF.